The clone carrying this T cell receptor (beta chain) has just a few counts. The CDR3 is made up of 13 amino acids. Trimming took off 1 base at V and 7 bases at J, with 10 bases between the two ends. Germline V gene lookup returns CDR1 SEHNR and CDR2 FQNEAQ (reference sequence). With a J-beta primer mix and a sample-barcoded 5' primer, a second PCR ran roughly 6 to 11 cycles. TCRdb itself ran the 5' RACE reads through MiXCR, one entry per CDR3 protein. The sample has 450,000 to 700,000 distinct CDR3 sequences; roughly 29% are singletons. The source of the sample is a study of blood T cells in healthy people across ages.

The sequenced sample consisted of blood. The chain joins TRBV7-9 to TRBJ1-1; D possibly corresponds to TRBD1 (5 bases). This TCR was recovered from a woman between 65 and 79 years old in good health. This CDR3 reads CASSLGGDLEAFF. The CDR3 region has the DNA TGTGCCAGCAGCTTAGGTGGGGACCTTGAAGCTTTCTTT.